A single sample gave rise to the 30 T cell receptor beta chains below, sequenced in a study of blood T cell repertoires in COVID-19. Some clones are missing from TCRdb's copy, which holds only in-frame ones; the method was immunoSEQ multiplex PCR. The sample comprises 150,000 to 200,000 clones, around four fifths of which are singletons, and over 5% rests with the top ten. Material for sequencing was PBMCs or T cells enriched from blood (not recorded which). The source of these receptors is a man in his 70s who had been exposed to COVID-19.

The CDR3 loop reads CASRGQTQETQYF. For the CDR3, the DNA is TGTGCCAGCAGGGGACAGACCCAAGAGACCCAGTACTTC. The chain has TRBV2 and TRBJ2-5; TRBD1 matches at 7 bases. The V gene end was trimmed by 6 bases and the J gene end by 1 base; junction bases not matched to a gene: 2. Germline V gene data show CDR1 as SNHLY and CDR2 as FYNNEI. This CDR3 has 13 amino acids.

The chain carries TRBV7-3 and TRBJ2-6, with no clear D. CDR3 size: 15 residues. Germline V gene sequence: CDR1 SGHTA, CDR2 FQGTGA. With 3 bases removed from V and 0 bases from J, the gap between germline ends came to 6 bases. CDR3 nucleotide sequence: TGTGCCAGCAGCTTTACTCCCTCTGGGGCCAACGTCCTGACTTTC. This codes for CASSFTPSGANVLTF. The complete variable domain, with remaining parts taken from reference TRBV7-3 and TRBJ2-6, reads GAGVSQTPSNKVTEKGKYVELRCDPISGHTALYWYRQSLGQGPEFLIYFQGTGAADDSGLPNDRFFAVRPEGSVSTLKIQRTERGDSAVYLCASSFTPSGANVLTFGAGSRLTVL.

This chain joins TRBV3-1 (or the pseudogene TRBV3-2) and TRBJ1-5; TRBD1 aligns across 7 bases. The J segment lost 0 bases and the V segment lost 4 bases, leaving 3 bases of the junction unmatched. This CDR3 spans 15 amino acids. Germline V gene data show CDR1 as LGHDT and CDR2 as YNNKEL (reference sequence). As DNA, the CDR3 is TGTGCCAGCAGCCCTGGGACAGCTAGCAATCAGCCCCAGCATTTT. Amino acids: CASSPGTASNQPQHF.

The rearrangement links TRBV3-1 (or the pseudogene TRBV3-2) to TRBJ2-1, with TRBD2 as a possible D gene (6 bases). Germline-derived CDR1 and CDR2 are LGHDT and YNNKEL (reference sequence). Trimming stripped 3 bases from V and 1 base from J, with 10 bases between. The length of the CDR3 is 15 residues. Written as DNA, the CDR3 is TGTGCCAGCAGCCACCGGGGGACGTCCTACAATGAGCAGTTCTTC. This gives the protein CASSHRGTSYNEQFF.

CDR3 DNA sequence: TGTGCCAGTAGGTTCGGGACTAGCGGGACAGATACGCAGTATTTT. Amino acids: CASRFGTSGTDTQYF. The genes are TRBV19 and TRBJ2-3, with 12 bases that match TRBD2. With 6 bases clipped from V and 3 bases from J, the junction kept 4 bases outside the gene matches. Germline V gene sequence: CDR1 LNHDA, CDR2 SQIVND (reference sequence). The CDR3 has 15 residues.

The chain recombines TRBV27 with TRBJ2-2; tentative D call: TRBD2 (6 bases). The V gene lost 4 bases and the J gene lost 0 bases, with 21 bases spanning the gap. The germline CDR1 and CDR2 sequences are MNHEY and SMNVEV (reference sequence). CDR3 length equals 19 residues. The DNA of the CDR3 is TGTGCCAGCAGTTGGCTCAAGGGTTTTTGGGACTCGAACACCGGGGAGCTGTTTTTT. Residues: CASSWLKGFWDSNTGELFF.

The rearrangement uses TRBV7-2 and TRBJ1-2; TRBD1 might be the D (5 bases). The CDR3 contains 13 residues. V lost 6 bases and J lost 2, with 10 bases in between. Germline values: CDR1 SGHTA, CDR2 FQGNSA. CDR3 sequence: CASSPDKNYGYTF. DNA for the CDR3: TGTGCCAGCAGTCCGGACAAGAACTATGGCTACACCTTC. The full variable domain, completed using reference TRBV7-2 and TRBJ1-2, is GAGVSQSPSNKVTEKGKDVELRCDPISGHTALYWYRQSLGQGLEFLIYFQGNSAPDKSGLPSDRFSAERTGGSVSTLTIQRTQQEDSAVYLCASSPDKNYGYTFGSGTRLTVV.

This clone was detected a few times. V gene TRBV11-2 combines with J gene TRBJ1-5; no firm D call. Germline assignment: CDR1 SGHAT and CDR2 FQNNGV. The CDR3 is 13 residues long. Deletions cut 1 base from V and 9 bases from J, with 10 bases between. DNA for the CDR3: TGTGCCAGCAGCTTAGGATATAGTGGGCCCCAGCATTTT. Translated: CASSLGYSGPQHF.

The genes are TRBV15 and TRBJ1-6; 9 nucleotides match TRBD1. The ends lost 4 bases at V and 8 bases at J; junction bases unmatched: 6. Germline V gene lookup returns CDR1 LNHNV and CDR2 YYDKDF (reference sequence). The CDR3 has 15 residues. The CDR3 region is CATSTNRGLDSPLHF. The DNA for the CDR3 is TGTGCCACCAGCACCAACAGGGGGCTTGATTCACCCCTCCACTTT. Using reference TRBV15 and TRBJ1-6 for the parts outside the CDR3, the full variable domain is DAMVIQNPRYQVTQFGKPVTLSCSQTLNHNVMYWYQQKSSQAPKLLFHYYDKDFNNEADTPDNFQSRRPNTSFCFLDIRSPGLGDTAMYLCATSTNRGLDSPLHFGNGTRLTVT.

V and J are TRBV28 and TRBJ2-1; weak D call: TRBD2 (5 bases). The CDR3 runs to 15 residues. The ends were cut back, 6 bases at V and 4 bases at J, with 16 bases in the middle. The germline V gene encodes CDR1 MDHEN and CDR2 SYDVKM. The CDR3 loop is CASSLAGVGYNEQFF. For the CDR3, the DNA is TGTGCCAGCAGCTTAGCCGGGGTGGGGTACAATGAGCAGTTCTTC.

CDR3 DNA sequence: TGTGCCAGCAGCGTATACACCGGGACTACTACCGGGGAGCTGTTTTTT. Its protein product is CASSVYTGTTTGELFF. This chain links TRBV9 with TRBJ2-2; 7 positions match TRBD2. The CDR3 is 16 residues long. CDR1 and CDR2 from the germline V gene are SGDLS and YYNGEE. Trimming removed 1 base from V and 5 bases from J; junction bases left unmatched: 8.

The CDR3 reads CASTPGAGFNQPQHF. CDR3 nucleotide sequence: TGTGCCAGCACCCCAGGGGCAGGCTTCAATCAGCCCCAGCATTTT. The chain employs TRBV7-2 and TRBJ1-5; possibly TRBD1 for D (6 bases). V dropped 7 bases and J dropped 3 bases, with 16 bases sitting between them. Germline values: CDR1 SGHTA, CDR2 FQGNSA. The CDR3 is 15 amino acids.

The chain has TRBV6-5 and TRBJ2-1; TRBD2 might be the D (5 bases). Germline assignment: CDR1 MNHEY and CDR2 SVGAGI. V lost 6 bases to trimming and J lost 0 bases, with 12 bases between them. This CDR3 is built from 15 residues. The CDR3 DNA reads TGTGCCAGCAGCACCGGACTGCTCTCCTACAATGAGCAGTTCTTC. As protein: CASSTGLLSYNEQFF.

The V gene is TRBV15, the J gene TRBJ1-4; perhaps TRBD1 as D (5 bases). V dropped 5 bases and J dropped 7 bases, with 17 bases sitting between them. The germline V gene has CDR1 LNHNV and CDR2 YYDKDF (reference sequence). The CDR3 loop spans 15 amino acids. The CDR3 here is CATSPWGVQVEKLFF. CDR3 coding DNA: TGTGCCACCAGCCCCTGGGGGGTACAGGTTGAAAAACTGTTTTTT.

This sequence joins TRBV24-1 and TRBJ2-2; 7 positions agree with TRBD2. V gave up 0 bases and J gave up 0 bases; unmatched junction bases: 3. The germline V gene has CDR1 KGHDR and CDR2 SFDVKD. There are 17 residues in the CDR3. DNA for the CDR3: TGTGCCACCAGTGATTTGATTAGCGGGTCGAACACCGGGGAGCTGTTTTTT. Amino acids: CATSDLISGSNTGELFF.

The chain links TRBV5-5 to TRBJ2-7, with D maybe TRBD2 (5 bases). Looked up from germline, CDR1 is SGHKS and CDR2 is YYEKEE (reference sequence). This CDR3 contains 13 residues. Trimming took 4 bases from V and 6 from J, leaving 14 bases between them. The CDR3 bases are TGTGCCAGCAGCCCGACTACTTCAATCGAGCAGTACTTC. Protein product: CASSPTTSIEQYF.

This chain uses TRBV29-1 with TRBJ2-3; perhaps TRBD1 as D (6 bases). Germline V gene sequence: CDR1 SQVTM, CDR2 ANQGSEA. The CDR3 is 14 residues long. The ends were cut back, 1 base at V and 8 bases at J, with 16 bases in the middle. Written as DNA, the CDR3 is TGCAGCGTTGAAGGTTTGGACCTCAGGGGTACGCAGTATTTT. Residues: CSVEGLDLRGTQYF.

V gene TRBV27 combines with J gene TRBJ2-6; perhaps TRBD2 as D (6 bases). The V gene lost 6 bases and the J gene lost 0 bases, with 24 bases spanning the gap. The CDR3 loop spans 20 amino acids. Per germline, CDR1 MNHEY and CDR2 SMNVEV (reference sequence). The CDR3 DNA is TGTGCCAGCAGGTTACGCCCGGGGGTAGGTCCGAGCTCTGGGGCCAACGTCCTGACTTTC. It encodes CASRLRPGVGPSSGANVLTF.

V usage is TRBV2 and J usage is TRBJ2-5, with a possible D match to TRBD2 (7 bases). V lost 8 bases to trimming and J lost 6 bases, with 16 bases between them. This CDR3 contains 13 residues. Germline CDR1 is SNHLY and CDR2 is FYNNEI. The CDR3 sequence: CASSEEGGQTQYF. The CDR3 region has the DNA TGTGCCAGCTCGGAGGAGGGGGGGCAGACCCAGTACTTC.

The chain is built from TRBV15 and TRBJ2-7; 12 bases are shared with TRBD2. The germline CDR1 and CDR2 sequences are LNHNV and YYDKDF (reference sequence). Unmatched junction bases numbered 7, after V lost 5 bases and J lost 5 bases. The CDR3 consists of 15 residues. CDR3 nucleotide sequence: TGTGCCACCAGCCGAAGGACTAGCGGGAACCACGAGCAGTACTTC. Translated: CATSRRTSGNHEQYF.

This clone turned up a few times. This sequence joins TRBV18 and TRBJ1-3; 8 bases fit TRBD1. J was trimmed by 8 bases and V by 3 bases; bases with no gene match: 3. The germline gives CDR1 KGHSH, CDR2 LQKENI. CDR3 length: 13 amino acids. The CDR3 nucleotides read TGTGCCAGCTCACCCTTGGGACAGGACACCATATATTTT. Encoded protein: CASSPLGQDTIYF. Supplemented by reference TRBV18 and TRBJ1-3, the full variable domain reads NAGVMQNPRHLVRRRGQEARLRCSPMKGHSHVYWYRQLPEEGLKFMVYLQKENIIDESGMPKERFSAEFPKEGPSILRIQQVVRGDSAAYFCASSPLGQDTIYFGEGSWLTVV.

J is TRBJ2-2 and V is TRBV5-8; the D is unclear. This CDR3 has 14 residues. V lost 1 base, J lost 6 bases, and 10 bases lay in between. Germline V CDR1 and CDR2: SGHTS, YDEGEE. This CDR3 is CASSLKLASGELFF. The CDR3 bases are TGTGCCAGCAGCTTGAAGTTAGCATCCGGGGAGCTGTTTTTT.

The J gene is TRBJ1-6, the V gene TRBV28, with D possibly matching TRBD1 (6 bases). Germline V lookup: CDR1 MDHEN, CDR2 SYDVKM. V dropped 3 bases and J dropped 7 bases, with 13 bases sitting between them. The CDR3 has 15 residues. CDR3 in amino acids: CASSLNGQLNSPLHF. As DNA, the CDR3 is TGTGCCAGCAGTTTGAACGGACAGCTGAATTCACCCCTCCACTTT.

DNA of the CDR3: TGTGCCAGCAGCTCCCGTCGGGGAGAGATCTACGAGCAGTACTTC. This sequence encodes CASSSRRGEIYEQYF. This sequence joins TRBV7-8 and TRBJ2-7; possibly TRBD2 for D (5 bases). The germline CDR1 and CDR2 sequences are SGHVS and FQNEAQ. V was trimmed by 4 bases and J by 3 bases, leaving 16 bases between them. The CDR3 spans 15 residues. The full variable domain, completed using reference TRBV7-8 and TRBJ2-7, is GAGVSQSPRYKVAKRGQDVALRCDPISGHVSLFWYQQALGQGPEFLTYFQNEAQLDKSGLPSDRFFAERPEGSVSTLKIQRTQQEDSAVYLCASSSRRGEIYEQYFGPGTRLTVT.

The chain uses TRBV28 and TRBJ2-4, with TRBD2 matching over 7 bases. The CDR3 sequence is 13 residues long. With 6 bases clipped from V and 9 bases from J, the junction kept 8 bases outside the gene matches. CDR1 is MDHEN, CDR2 SYDVKM, per germline. The CDR3 protein is CASRKRLAGIQYF. CDR3 in DNA: TGTGCCAGCAGGAAGCGACTAGCAGGCATTCAGTACTTC.

V gene TRBV3-1 (or the pseudogene TRBV3-2) combines with J gene TRBJ1-2; 7 bases align to TRBD1. V dropped 3 bases and J dropped 12; count of bases not matched to a gene: 16. CDR1 and CDR2 (germline): LGHDT, YNNKEL (reference sequence). This CDR3 has 15 residues. The DNA for the CDR3 is TGTGCCAGCAGCCATCTCCTTGGGACAGCGACCCCTCACACCTTC. This gives the protein CASSHLLGTATPHTF.

J is TRBJ2-7 and V is TRBV28; 11 bases line up with TRBD1. Germline loops: CDR1 MDHEN, CDR2 SYDVKM. Losses at the gene ends were 4 bases for V and 4 bases for J; bases not matched to a gene: 6. The CDR3 is 15 residues long. CDR3 loop: CASSSWTGGEYEQYF. In DNA form, the CDR3 reads TGTGCCAGCAGTTCCTGGACAGGGGGCGAGTACGAGCAGTACTTC.

The chain uses TRBV19 and TRBJ1-6; 7 nucleotides align to TRBD1. After removal of 3 bases from V and 9 bases from J, the junction contained 8 bases not matched to a gene. The CDR3 length is 15 residues. CDR1 is LNHDA, CDR2 SQIVND, per germline (reference sequence). CDR3 protein: CASSISDRTSSPLHF. The CDR3 nucleotides read TGTGCCAGTAGTATCTCGGACAGGACGAGTTCACCCCTCCACTTT.

The gene calls are TRBV19 and TRBJ1-6; D is ambiguous. CDR1 and CDR2 from the germline V gene are LNHDA and SQIVND (reference sequence). V lost 8 bases to trimming and J lost 9 bases, with 17 bases between them. The CDR3 has 14 residues. The CDR3 sequence: CASGEVTKISPLHF. CDR3 coding DNA: TGTGCCAGTGGGGAGGTGACGAAAATTTCACCCCTCCACTTT.

In this sample, this clone turned up a few times. The rearrangement uses TRBV2 and TRBJ2-7, with 11 bases lining up with TRBD2. The J segment lost 3 bases and the V segment lost 4 bases, leaving 11 bases of the junction unmatched. This CDR3 contains 17 residues. Germline assignment: CDR1 SNHLY and CDR2 FYNNEI. The CDR3 here is CASSVQAGTSGYYEQYF. CDR3 bases: TGTGCCAGCAGTGTACAGGCCGGGACTAGCGGATACTACGAGCAGTACTTC.